This TCR beta chain originates from a study of blood T cell repertoires in COVID-19. Overall study: There were acute and convalescent COVID-19 samples, and they came from the United States, Italy and Spain. The cDNA or gDNA used as material had been derived from T cells, B-cell-depleted T cells, or PBMCs.

Enrollment of patients from Seattle took place during active infection, with longitudinal follow-up. Original data processing: Counts of nucleated cells, estimated from reference gene primer amplification, were obtained. Profiling relied on immunoSEQ multiplex PCR, and the TCRdb table lists in-frame clones only, not all of them. That table is the source of V, J and clone size, and D and trimming were worked out from the DNA. This sample has approximately 120,000 clones, with around nine tenths found just once. Sequenced input: peripheral blood. This TCR came from a man aged 45-60 years with COVID-19, enrolled during active disease.

CDR3 coding DNA: TGCGCCAGCAGCTTTACCCAGGGTGGAAATACGCAGTATTTT. This codes for CASSFTQGGNTQYF. The chain employs TRBV5-1 and TRBJ2-3, with TRBD1 as a possible D gene (5 bases). Trimming stripped 2 bases from V and 7 bases from J, with 14 bases between. CDR1 is SGHRS, CDR2 YFSETQ, per germline. The CDR3 length is 14 residues. Looking up the rest from reference TRBV5-1 and TRBJ2-3 gives the full variable domain: KAGVTQTPRYLIKTRGQQVTLSCSPISGHRSVSWYQQTPGQGLQFLFEYFSETQRNKGNFPGRFSGRQFSNSRSEMNVSTLELGDSALYLCASSFTQGGNTQYFGPGTRLTVL.